Shown below are 4 T cell receptor beta chains from a single sample sequenced in a study of graft-versus-host responses after intestinal transplantation. Measured with immunoSEQ multiplex PCR; TCRdb has only the in-frame clones, and not every one. In the table there are tens of thousands of clones, 85% to 90% of which are singletons. Which antigens these TCRs recognize remains unknown. The material was unstimulated CD4+ T cells sorted from spleen or lymph node cells, obtained before intestinal transplant. The receptor set was obtained from a human donor who received an intestinal transplant.

V is TRBV5-5 and J is TRBJ1-4; 8 nucleotides agree with TRBD1. The germline gives CDR1 SGHKS, CDR2 YYEKEE (reference sequence). CDR3 length equals 14 residues. Trimming cost V 2 bases and J 8 bases; bases outside gene matches: 5. The CDR3, as DNA: TGTGCCAGCAGCTTTCAGGGGGCGAGGGAAAAACTGTTTTTT. Translating it yields CASSFQGAREKLFF.

V is TRBV7-2 and J is TRBJ1-1; D possibly corresponds to TRBD1 (6 bases). The germline V gene has CDR1 SGHTA and CDR2 FQGNSA. The CDR3 has 15 residues. V was pared by 3 bases and J by 1 base, with 12 bases between. CDR3 nucleotide sequence: TGTGCCAGCAGCTTGCAGACAGGTTCGAACACTGAAGCTTTCTTT. Its protein product is CASSLQTGSNTEAFF. Complete variable domain (other parts from reference TRBV7-2 and TRBJ1-1): GAGVSQSPSNKVTEKGKDVELRCDPISGHTALYWYRQSLGQGLEFLIYFQGNSAPDKSGLPSDRFSAERTGGSVSTLTIQRTQQEDSAVYLCASSLQTGSNTEAFFGQGTRLTVV.

The chain joins TRBV6-1 to TRBJ2-3; D possibly corresponds to TRBD1 (5 bases). The CDR3 contains 12 residues. Germline V lookup: CDR1 MNHNS, CDR2 SASEGT. Trimming stripped 3 bases from V and 4 bases from J, with 5 bases between. CDR3 sequence: CASSETADTQYF. The CDR3, as DNA: TGTGCCAGCAGTGAGACAGCAGATACGCAGTATTTT.

V and J are TRBV7-2 and TRBJ1-1; D unclear. With 1 base removed from V and 3 bases from J, the gap between germline ends came to 9 bases. Germline CDR1 and CDR2: SGHTA and FQGNSA. CDR3 length: 14 amino acids. CDR3 amino acids: CASSLGSGYTEAFF. The CDR3 region has the DNA TGTGCCAGCAGCTTAGGCTCGGGGTACACTGAAGCTTTCTTT. Based on the CDR3 plus reference TRBV7-2 and TRBJ1-1, the full variable domain is GAGVSQSPSNKVTEKGKDVELRCDPISGHTALYWYRQSLGQGLEFLIYFQGNSAPDKSGLPSDRFSAERTGGSVSTLTIQRTQQEDSAVYLCASSLGSGYTEAFFGQGTRLTVV.